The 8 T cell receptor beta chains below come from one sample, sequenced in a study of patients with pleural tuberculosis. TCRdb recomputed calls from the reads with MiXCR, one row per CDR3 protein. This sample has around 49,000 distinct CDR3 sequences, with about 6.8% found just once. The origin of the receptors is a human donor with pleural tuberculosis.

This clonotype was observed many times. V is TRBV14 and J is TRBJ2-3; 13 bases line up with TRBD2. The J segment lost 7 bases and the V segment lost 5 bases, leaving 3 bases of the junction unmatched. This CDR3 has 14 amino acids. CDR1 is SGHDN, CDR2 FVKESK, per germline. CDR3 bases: TGTGCCAGCAGCAAGGGGACTAGCGGGAATACGCAGTATTTT. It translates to CASSKGTSGNTQYF.

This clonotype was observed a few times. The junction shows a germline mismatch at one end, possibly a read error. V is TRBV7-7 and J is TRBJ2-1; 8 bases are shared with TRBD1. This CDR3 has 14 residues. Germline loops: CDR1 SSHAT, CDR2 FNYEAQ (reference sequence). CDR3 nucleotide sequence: TGTGCTAGCAGCTCGGACAGGGCCCCCAATGAGCAGTTCTTC. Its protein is CASSSDRAPNEQFF. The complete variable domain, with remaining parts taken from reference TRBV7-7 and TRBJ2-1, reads GAGVSQSPRYKVTKRGQDVTLRCDPISSHATLYWYQQALGQGPEFLTYFNYEAQPDKSGLPSDRFSAERPEGSISTLTIQRTEQRDSAMYRCASSSDRAPNEQFFGPGTRLTVL.

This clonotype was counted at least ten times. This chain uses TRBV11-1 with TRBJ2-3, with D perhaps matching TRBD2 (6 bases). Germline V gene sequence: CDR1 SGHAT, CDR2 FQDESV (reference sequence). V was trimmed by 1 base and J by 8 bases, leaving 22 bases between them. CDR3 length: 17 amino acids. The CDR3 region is CASSLVVAGPTPVTQYF. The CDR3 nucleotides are TGTGCCAGCAGCTTAGTGGTTGCGGGACCCACCCCCGTTACGCAGTATTTT. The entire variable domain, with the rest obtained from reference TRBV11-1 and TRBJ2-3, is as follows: EAEVAQSPRYKITEKSQAVAFWCDPISGHATLYWYRQILGQGPELLVQFQDESVVDDSQLPKDRFSAERLKGVDSTLKIQPAELGDSAMYLCASSLVVAGPTPVTQYFGPGTRLTVL.

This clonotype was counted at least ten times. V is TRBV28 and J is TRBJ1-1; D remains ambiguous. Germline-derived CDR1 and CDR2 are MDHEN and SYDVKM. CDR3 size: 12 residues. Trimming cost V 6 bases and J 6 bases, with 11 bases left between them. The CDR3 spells CASSSTLPEAFF. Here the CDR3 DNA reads TGTGCCAGCAGCTCGACTCTGCCTGAAGCTTTCTTT.

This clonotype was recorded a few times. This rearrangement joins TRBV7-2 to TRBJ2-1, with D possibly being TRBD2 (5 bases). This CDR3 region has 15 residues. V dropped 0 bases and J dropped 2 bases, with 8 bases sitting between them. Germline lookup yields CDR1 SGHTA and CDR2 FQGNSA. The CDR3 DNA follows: TGTGCCAGCAGCTTAGCGGGAGCACCCTACAATGAGCAGTTCTTC. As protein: CASSLAGAPYNEQFF.

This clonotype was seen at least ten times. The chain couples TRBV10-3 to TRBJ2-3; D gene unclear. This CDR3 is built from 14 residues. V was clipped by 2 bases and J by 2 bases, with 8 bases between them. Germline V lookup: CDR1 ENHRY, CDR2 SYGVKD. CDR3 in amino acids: CAISEGRFTDTQYF. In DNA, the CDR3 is TGTGCCATCAGTGAGGGCAGGTTCACAGATACGCAGTATTTT.

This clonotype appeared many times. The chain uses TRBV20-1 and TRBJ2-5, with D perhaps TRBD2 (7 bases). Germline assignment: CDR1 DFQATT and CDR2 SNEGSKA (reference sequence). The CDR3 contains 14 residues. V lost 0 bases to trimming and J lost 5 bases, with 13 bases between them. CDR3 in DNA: TGCAGTGCTAGAGACCCCAGGGGAGGGGAGACCCAGTACTTC. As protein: CSARDPRGGETQYF.

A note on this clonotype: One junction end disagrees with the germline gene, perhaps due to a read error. The CDR3 here is CASSLGAGKLFF. The CDR3 nucleotides are TGTGCCAGCAGTTTGGGCGCCGGAAAACTGTTTTTT. This sequence joins TRBV5-5 and TRBJ1-4; D is undetermined. There are 12 residues in the CDR3. Germline-derived CDR1 and CDR2 are SGHKS and YYEKEE (reference sequence).